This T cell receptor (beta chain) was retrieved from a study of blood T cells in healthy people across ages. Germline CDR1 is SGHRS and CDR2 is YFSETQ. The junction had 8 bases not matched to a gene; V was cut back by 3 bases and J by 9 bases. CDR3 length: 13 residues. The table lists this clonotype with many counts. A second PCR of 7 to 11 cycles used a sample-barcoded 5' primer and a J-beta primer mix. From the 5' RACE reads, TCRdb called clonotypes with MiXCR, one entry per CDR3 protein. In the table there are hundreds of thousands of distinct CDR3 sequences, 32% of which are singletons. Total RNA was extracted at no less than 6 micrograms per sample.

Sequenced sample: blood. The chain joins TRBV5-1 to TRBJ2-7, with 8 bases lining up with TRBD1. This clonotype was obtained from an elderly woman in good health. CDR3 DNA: TGCGCCAGCAGCTCCTCGGACAGGGATGTGCAGTACTTC. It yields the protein CASSSSDRDVQYF.